The 10 T cell receptor beta chains given below trace back to one sample, sequenced in a study of neoadjuvant anti-PD-1 for oral cavity cancer. Described time point: after neoadjuvant nivolumab, at surgical resection. Sequenced by immunoSEQ multiplex PCR; TCRdb stores in-frame clones only, minus some. This table holds roughly 14,000 clones, about two thirds found once. The source was PBMCs, collected after nivolumab (anti-PD-1) treatment. Receptors were obtained from a person between 35 and 79 years old with oral cavity squamous cell carcinoma.

The CDR3 DNA is TGCGCCAGCAGCTCTTCTTGGGGGACAGATACGCAGTATTTT. Translation: CASSSSWGTDTQYF. This chain joins TRBV5-1 and TRBJ2-3, with D perhaps being TRBD1 or TRBD2 (5 bases each). Germline V lookup: CDR1 SGHRS, CDR2 YFSETQ. The CDR3 contains 14 residues. The ends were cut back, 3 bases at V and 3 bases at J, with 11 bases in the middle.

The CDR3 loop reads CASSSGLTTDTQYF. The CDR3 bases are TGCGCCAGCAGCTCAGGTCTAACCACAGATACGCAGTATTTT. J is TRBJ2-3 and V is TRBV5-1; D ambiguous. Trimming shortened V by 3 bases and J by 2 bases, and 10 bases separated the two germline ends. The CDR3 loop spans 14 amino acids. Germline CDR1 SGHRS, CDR2 YFSETQ.

The CDR3, as DNA: TGTGCCAGCCATGGACAGAAAAGGCACGAAGCTTTCTTT. Its translation: CASHGQKRHEAFF. The rearrangement links TRBV28 to TRBJ1-1; a weak D match, TRBD1 (6 bases). This CDR3 region has 13 residues. V dropped 8 bases and J dropped 8 bases, with 18 bases sitting between them. CDR1 MDHEN and CDR2 SYDVKM come from the germline V gene.

The V and J genes are TRBV19 and TRBJ1-1; unclear D gene. Per germline, CDR1 LNHDA and CDR2 SQIVND (reference sequence). CDR3 length equals 13 residues. The germline V and J ends were trimmed by 4 bases and 1 base, with 7 bases remaining between them. CDR3 protein: CASSSNRNTEAFF. The CDR3 DNA is TGTGCCAGTAGTAGCAACAGGAACACTGAAGCTTTCTTT.

This chain connects TRBV30 to TRBJ2-3; 10 positions match TRBD2. The CDR3 is 16 residues long. From germline, CDR1 is GTSNPN and CDR2 SVGIG (reference sequence). The ends lost 0 bases at V and 7 bases at J; junction bases unmatched: 10. This CDR3 reads CAWSVLGLAGENTQYF. The CDR3 nucleotides are TGTGCCTGGAGTGTACTTGGGCTAGCGGGAGAGAATACGCAGTATTTT.

Only a few counts were recorded for this clone. The V call is TRBV7-9, the J call TRBJ2-1; D call uncertain. Trimming removed 0 bases from V and 5 bases from J, with 5 bases in between. Germline assignment: CDR1 SEHNR and CDR2 FQNEAQ (reference sequence). CDR3 length: 13 residues. The CDR3, as DNA: TGTGCCAGCAGCTTAGCATTACACAATGAGCAGTTCTTC. Translating it yields CASSLALHNEQFF.

In DNA form, the CDR3 reads TGTGCCAGCAGCTTAGTGGGGGGTAGCCAAGCTTTCTTT. Translation gives CASSLVGGSQAFF. The genes are TRBV11-3 and TRBJ1-1; a possible D gene is TRBD1 (5 bases). CDR1 is SGHNT, CDR2 YENEEA, per germline. Trimming shortened V by 1 base and J by 9 bases, and 12 bases separated the two germline ends. CDR3 size: 13 residues.

The chain links TRBV10-2 to TRBJ2-3, with D tentatively TRBD1 (5 bases). Per the germline V gene, CDR1 is WSHSY and CDR2 is SAAADI. The V end lost 0 bases, the J end lost 0 bases, and 10 bases lay between the germline ends. There are 16 residues in the CDR3. DNA for the CDR3: TGCGCCAGCAGTGAGTCGGACACCTCTAGCACAGATACGCAGTATTTT. Its protein is CASSESDTSSTDTQYF.

The V and J genes are TRBV11-2 and TRBJ2-7; 11 positions agree with TRBD2. With V trimmed by 5 bases and J by 2 bases, 2 bases remained unmatched. Germline assignment: CDR1 SGHAT and CDR2 FQNNGV. The length of the CDR3 is 14 residues. CDR3 sequence (DNA): TGTGCCAGCAGCATGACTAGCGGGACCTACGAGCAGTACTTC. Protein: CASSMTSGTYEQYF.

The V gene is TRBV7-3, the J gene TRBJ1-1; the match to TRBD1 covers 7 bases. J lost 1 base, V lost 4 bases, and 3 bases had no gene match. The V gene's germline CDR1 is SGHTA and CDR2 FQGTGA. The CDR3 covers 14 residues. CDR3 loop: CASSSGQTNTEAFF. The CDR3 bases are TGTGCCAGCAGCTCGGGACAGACGAACACTGAAGCTTTCTTT.